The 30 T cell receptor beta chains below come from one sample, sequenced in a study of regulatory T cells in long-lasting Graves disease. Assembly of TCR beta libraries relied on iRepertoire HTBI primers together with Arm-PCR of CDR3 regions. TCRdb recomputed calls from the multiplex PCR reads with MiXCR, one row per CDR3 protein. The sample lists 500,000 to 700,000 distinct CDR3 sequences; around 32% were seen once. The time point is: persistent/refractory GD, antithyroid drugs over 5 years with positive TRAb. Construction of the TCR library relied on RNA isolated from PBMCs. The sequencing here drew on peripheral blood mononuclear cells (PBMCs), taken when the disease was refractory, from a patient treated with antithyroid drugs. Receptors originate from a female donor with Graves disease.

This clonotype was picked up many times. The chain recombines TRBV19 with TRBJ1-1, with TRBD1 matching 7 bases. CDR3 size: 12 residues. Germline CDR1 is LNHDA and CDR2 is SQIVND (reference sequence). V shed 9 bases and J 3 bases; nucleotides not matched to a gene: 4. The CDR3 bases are TGTGCCAGCAGGCAGGGGGACACTGAAGCTTTCTTT. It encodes CASRQGDTEAFF.

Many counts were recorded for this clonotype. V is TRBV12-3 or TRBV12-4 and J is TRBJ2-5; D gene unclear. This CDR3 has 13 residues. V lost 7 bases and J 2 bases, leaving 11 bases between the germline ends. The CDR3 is CASTRSLQETQYF. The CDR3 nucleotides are TGTGCCAGCACTCGATCCCTGCAAGAGACCCAGTACTTC.

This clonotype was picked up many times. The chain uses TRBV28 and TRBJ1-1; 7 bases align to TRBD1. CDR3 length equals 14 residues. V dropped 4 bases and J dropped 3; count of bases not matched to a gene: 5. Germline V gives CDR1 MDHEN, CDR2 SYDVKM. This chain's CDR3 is CASSSTGLDTEAFF. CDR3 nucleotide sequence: TGTGCCAGCAGTTCGACAGGGCTCGACACTGAAGCTTTCTTT.

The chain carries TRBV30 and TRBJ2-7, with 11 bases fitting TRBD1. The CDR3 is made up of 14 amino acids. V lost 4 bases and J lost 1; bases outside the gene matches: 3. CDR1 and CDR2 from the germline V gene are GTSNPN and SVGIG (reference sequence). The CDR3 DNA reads TGTGCCTGGACCGGGACAGGGGGTTCCTACGAGCAGTACTTC. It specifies CAWTGTGGSYEQYF.

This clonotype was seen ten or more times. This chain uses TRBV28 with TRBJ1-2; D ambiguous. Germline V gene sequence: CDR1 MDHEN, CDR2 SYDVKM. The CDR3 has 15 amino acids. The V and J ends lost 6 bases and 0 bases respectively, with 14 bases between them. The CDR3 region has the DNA TGTGCCAGCAGATATCCCCGGGGTGCTAACTATGGCTACACCTTC. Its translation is CASRYPRGANYGYTF.

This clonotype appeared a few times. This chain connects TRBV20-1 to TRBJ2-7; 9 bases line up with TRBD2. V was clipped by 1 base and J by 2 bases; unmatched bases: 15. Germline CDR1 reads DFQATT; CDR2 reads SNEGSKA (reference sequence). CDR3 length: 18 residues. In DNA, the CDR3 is TGCAGTGCTAGAGGAGGGTATAGCGGGAGTTTAGGTCCCTACGAGCAGTACTTC. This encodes CSARGGYSGSLGPYEQYF.

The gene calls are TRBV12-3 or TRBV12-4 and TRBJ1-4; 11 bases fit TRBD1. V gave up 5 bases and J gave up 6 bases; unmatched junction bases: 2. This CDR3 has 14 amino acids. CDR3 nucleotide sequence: TGTGCCAGCAGTGGGGACAGGGGGGATGAAAAACTGTTTTTT. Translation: CASSGDRGDEKLFF.

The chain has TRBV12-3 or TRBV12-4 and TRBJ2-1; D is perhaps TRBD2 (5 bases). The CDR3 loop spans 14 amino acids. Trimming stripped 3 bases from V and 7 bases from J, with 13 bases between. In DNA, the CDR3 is TGTGCCAGCAGTTTCGCTCAACTAGGGAATGAGCAGTTCTTC. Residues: CASSFAQLGNEQFF.

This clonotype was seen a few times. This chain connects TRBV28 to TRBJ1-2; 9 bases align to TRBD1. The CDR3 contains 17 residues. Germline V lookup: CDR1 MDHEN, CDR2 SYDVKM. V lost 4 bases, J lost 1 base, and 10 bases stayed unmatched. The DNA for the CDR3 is TGTGCCAGCAGTTCCTACTGGGACAGGGCATATAACTATGGCTACACCTTC. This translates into CASSSYWDRAYNYGYTF.

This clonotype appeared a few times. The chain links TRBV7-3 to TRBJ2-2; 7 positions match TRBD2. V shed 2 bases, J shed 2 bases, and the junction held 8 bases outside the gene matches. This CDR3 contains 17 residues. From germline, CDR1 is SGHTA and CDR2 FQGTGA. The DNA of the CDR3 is TGTGCCAGCAGCTTAGCGTTAACTAGCGCCAACACCGGGGAGCTGTTTTTT. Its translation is CASSLALTSANTGELFF.

CDR3 DNA: TGTGCCAGCAGTGGTGGACAGGGGGTATATTCACCCCTCCACTTT. It encodes CASSGGQGVYSPLHF. The chain combines TRBV6-1 with TRBJ1-6; 10 positions match TRBD1. The V gene end was trimmed by 4 bases and the J gene end by 8 bases; junction bases not matched to a gene: 5. This CDR3 is built from 15 residues. CDR1 and CDR2 from the germline V gene are MNHNS and SASEGT.

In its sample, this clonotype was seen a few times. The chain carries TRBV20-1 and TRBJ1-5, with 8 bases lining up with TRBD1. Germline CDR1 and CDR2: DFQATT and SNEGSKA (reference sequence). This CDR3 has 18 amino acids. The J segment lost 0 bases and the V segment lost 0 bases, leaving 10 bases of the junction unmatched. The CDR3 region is CSARDGTGGINSNQPQHF. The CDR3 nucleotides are TGCAGTGCTAGAGATGGGACAGGCGGCATAAATAGCAATCAGCCCCAGCATTTT.

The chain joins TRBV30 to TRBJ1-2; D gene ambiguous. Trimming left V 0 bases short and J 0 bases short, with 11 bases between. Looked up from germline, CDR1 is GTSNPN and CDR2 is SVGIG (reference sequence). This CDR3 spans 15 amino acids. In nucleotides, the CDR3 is TGTGCCTGGAGTGTACTAACAGCCACTAACTATGGCTACACCTTC. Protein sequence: CAWSVLTATNYGYTF.

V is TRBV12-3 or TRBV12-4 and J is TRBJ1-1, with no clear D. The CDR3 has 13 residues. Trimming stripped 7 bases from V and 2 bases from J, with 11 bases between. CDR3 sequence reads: CASTPGYNTEAFF. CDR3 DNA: TGTGCCAGCACGCCAGGCTACAACACTGAAGCTTTCTTT.

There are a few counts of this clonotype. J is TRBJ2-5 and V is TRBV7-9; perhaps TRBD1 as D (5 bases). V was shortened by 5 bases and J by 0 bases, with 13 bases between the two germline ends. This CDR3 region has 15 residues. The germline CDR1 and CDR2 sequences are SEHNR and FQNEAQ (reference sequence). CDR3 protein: CASSLRGRDQETQYF. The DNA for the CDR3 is TGTGCCAGCAGCCTAAGGGGCAGGGACCAAGAGACCCAGTACTTC. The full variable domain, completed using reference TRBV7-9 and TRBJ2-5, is DTGVSQNPRHKITKRGQNVTFRCDPISEHNRLYWYRQTLGQGPEFLTYFQNEAQLEKSRLLSDRFSAERPKGSFSTLEIQRTEQGDSAMYLCASSLRGRDQETQYFGPGTRLLVL.

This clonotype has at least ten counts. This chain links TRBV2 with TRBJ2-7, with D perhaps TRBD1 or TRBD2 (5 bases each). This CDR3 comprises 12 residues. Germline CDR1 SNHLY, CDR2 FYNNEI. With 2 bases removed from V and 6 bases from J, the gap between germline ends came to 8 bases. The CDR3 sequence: CASSEYGAEQYF. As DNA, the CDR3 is TGTGCCAGCAGTGAATACGGGGCCGAGCAGTACTTC. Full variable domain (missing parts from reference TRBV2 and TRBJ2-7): EPEVTQTPSHQVTQMGQEVILRCVPISNHLYFYWYRQILGQKVEFLVSFYNNEISEKSEIFDDQFSVERPDGSNFTLKIRSTKLEDSAMYFCASSEYGAEQYFGPGTRLTVT.

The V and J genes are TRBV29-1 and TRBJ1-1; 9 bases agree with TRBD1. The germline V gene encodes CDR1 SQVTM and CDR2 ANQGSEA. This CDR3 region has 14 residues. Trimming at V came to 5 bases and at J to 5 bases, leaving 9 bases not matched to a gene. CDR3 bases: TGCAGCGTTACCGGGACAGGGATCGGGACTGAAGCTTTCTTT. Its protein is CSVTGTGIGTEAFF.

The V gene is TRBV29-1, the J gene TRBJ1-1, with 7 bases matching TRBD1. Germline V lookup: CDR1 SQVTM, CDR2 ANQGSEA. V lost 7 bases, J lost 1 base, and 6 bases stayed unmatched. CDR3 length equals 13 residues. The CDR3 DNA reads TGCAGCGGGGGGCCAGGGGGGAACACTGAAGCTTTCTTT. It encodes CSGGPGGNTEAFF.

This CDR3 is CASSEGGLAAFLIGYEQYF. CDR3 nucleotide sequence: TGCGCCAGCAGTGAGGGGGGGCTAGCGGCCTTCCTGATAGGTTACGAGCAGTACTTC. The chain carries TRBV10-2 and TRBJ2-7; TRBD2 is a possible D gene (7 bases). This CDR3 has 19 residues. Germline loops: CDR1 WSHSY, CDR2 SAAADI. Deletions cut 2 bases from V and 4 bases from J, with 27 bases between.

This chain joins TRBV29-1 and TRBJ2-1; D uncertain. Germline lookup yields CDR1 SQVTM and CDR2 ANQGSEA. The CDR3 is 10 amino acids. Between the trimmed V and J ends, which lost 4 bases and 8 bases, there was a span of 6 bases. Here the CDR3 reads CSVVGDEQFF. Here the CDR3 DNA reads TGCAGCGTTGTAGGCGATGAGCAGTTCTTC.

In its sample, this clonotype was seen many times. The CDR3 sequence is CAISQNPSTQETQYF. The CDR3 DNA is TGTGCCATCAGCCAAAACCCTAGCACTCAAGAGACCCAGTACTTC. The genes are TRBV10-3 and TRBJ2-5; possible D gene TRBD2, 5 bases. This CDR3 is built from 15 residues. Trimming pared 6 bases from V and 2 bases from J, leaving 16 bases between. Germline V gene sequence: CDR1 ENHRY, CDR2 SYGVKD.

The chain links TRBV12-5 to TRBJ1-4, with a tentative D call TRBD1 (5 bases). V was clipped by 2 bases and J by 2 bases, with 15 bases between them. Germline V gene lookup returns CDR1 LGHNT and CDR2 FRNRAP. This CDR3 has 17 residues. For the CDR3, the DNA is TGTGCTAGTGGTTTGTCGACAGCAACCCCGACTAATGAAAAACTGTTTTTT. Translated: CASGLSTATPTNEKLFF. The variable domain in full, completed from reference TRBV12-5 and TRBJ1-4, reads DARVTQTPRHKVTEMGQEVTMRCQPILGHNTVFWYRQTMMQGLELLAYFRNRAPLDDSGMPKDRFSAEMPDATLATLKIQPSEPRDSAVYFCASGLSTATPTNEKLFFGSGTQLSVL.

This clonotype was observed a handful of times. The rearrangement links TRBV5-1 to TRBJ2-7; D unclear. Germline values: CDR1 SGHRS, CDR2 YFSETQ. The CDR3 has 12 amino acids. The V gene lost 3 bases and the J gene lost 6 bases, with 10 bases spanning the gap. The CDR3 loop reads CASSSAASEQYF. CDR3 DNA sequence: TGCGCCAGCAGCTCCGCAGCTTCCGAGCAGTACTTC.

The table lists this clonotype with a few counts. The DNA of the CDR3 is TGTGCCAGCACTCGACCCTTAGCGGGAAGACAAGAGACCCAGTACTTC. It is translated as CASTRPLAGRQETQYF. The chain uses TRBV6-1 and TRBJ2-5, with 8 bases aligning to TRBD2. Looked up from germline, CDR1 is MNHNS and CDR2 is SASEGT. The length of the CDR3 is 16 residues. V gave up 7 bases and J gave up 2 bases; unmatched junction bases: 12.

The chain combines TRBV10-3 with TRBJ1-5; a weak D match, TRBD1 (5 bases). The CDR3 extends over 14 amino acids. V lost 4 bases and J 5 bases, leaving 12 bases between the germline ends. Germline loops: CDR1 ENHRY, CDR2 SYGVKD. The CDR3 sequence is CAISGDGGDQPQHF. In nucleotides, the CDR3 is TGTGCCATCAGTGGAGACGGGGGGGATCAGCCCCAGCATTTT.

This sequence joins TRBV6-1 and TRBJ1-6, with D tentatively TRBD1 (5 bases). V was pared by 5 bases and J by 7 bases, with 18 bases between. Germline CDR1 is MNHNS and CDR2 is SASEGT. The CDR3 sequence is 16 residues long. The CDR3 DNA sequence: TGTGCCAGCAGTAGACAGTCAGCAGTCCTAAATTCACCCCTCCACTTT. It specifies CASSRQSAVLNSPLHF.

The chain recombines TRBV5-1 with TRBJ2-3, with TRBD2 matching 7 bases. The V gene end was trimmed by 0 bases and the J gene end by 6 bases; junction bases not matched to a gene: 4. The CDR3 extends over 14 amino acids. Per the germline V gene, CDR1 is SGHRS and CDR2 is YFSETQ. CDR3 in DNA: TGCGCCAGCAGCTTGGGGACTAGGGGCGATACGCAGTATTTT. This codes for CASSLGTRGDTQYF.

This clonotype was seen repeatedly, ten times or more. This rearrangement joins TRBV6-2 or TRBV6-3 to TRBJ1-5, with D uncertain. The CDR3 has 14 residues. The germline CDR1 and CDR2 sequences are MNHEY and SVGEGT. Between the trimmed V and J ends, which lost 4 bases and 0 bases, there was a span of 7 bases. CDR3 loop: CASSSRGSNQPQHF. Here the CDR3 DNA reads TGTGCCAGCAGTTCACGGGGTAGCAATCAGCCCCAGCATTTT.

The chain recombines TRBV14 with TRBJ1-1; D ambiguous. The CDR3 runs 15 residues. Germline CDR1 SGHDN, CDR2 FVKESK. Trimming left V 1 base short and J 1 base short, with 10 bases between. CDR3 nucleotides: TGTGCCAGCAGCCAAGTTTCTGGAGGGAACACTGAAGCTTTCTTT. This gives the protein CASSQVSGGNTEAFF.

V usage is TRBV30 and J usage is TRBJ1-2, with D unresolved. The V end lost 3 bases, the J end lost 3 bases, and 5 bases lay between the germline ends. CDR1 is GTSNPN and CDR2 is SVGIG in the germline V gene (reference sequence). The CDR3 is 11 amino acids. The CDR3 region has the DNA TGTGCCTGGAGGACTTACTATGGCTACACCTTC. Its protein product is CAWRTYYGYTF.